The next 6 T cell receptor beta chains were all read from a single sample in a study of blood T cells in healthy people across ages. It was with a sample-barcoded 5' primer and a J-beta primer mix that a second PCR of roughly 7 to 11 cycles was run. MiXCR was run by TCRdb on the 5' RACE reads, yielding one entry per CDR3 protein. The sample lists some 780,000 distinct CDR3 sequences, 56% seen once, with around 24% in the top ten. Sequencing input: blood. Source of these receptors: a middle-aged man in good health.

CDR3 coding DNA: TGTGCCAGCAGCGTAGTGGGTACAGACACAGATACGCAGTATTTT. It codes for CASSVVGTDTDTQYF. This chain connects TRBV7-2 to TRBJ2-3; D is uncertain. CDR3 length equals 15 residues. The V gene's germline CDR1 is SGHTA and CDR2 FQGNSA. Trimming cost V 5 bases and J 2 bases, with 14 bases left between them.

The chain combines TRBV7-9 with TRBJ2-1; D not resolved. V lost 8 bases to trimming and J lost 1 base, with 12 bases between them. The CDR3 runs 14 residues. Germline-derived CDR1 and CDR2 are SEHNR and FQNEAQ (reference sequence). This CDR3 reads CASASDRSYNEQFF. CDR3 DNA: TGTGCCAGCGCCTCGGATAGGTCCTACAATGAGCAGTTCTTC.

V usage is TRBV5-6 and J usage is TRBJ2-5; the match to TRBD1 covers 9 bases. Germline CDR1 is SGHDT and CDR2 is YYEEEE. The CDR3 is 19 amino acids. V shed 4 bases and J 1 base; nucleotides not matched to a gene: 17. In DNA form, the CDR3 reads TGTGCCAGCAGCAGGCTCGGGACAGGGAGGAGAGGGGGCCAAGAGACCCAGTACTTC. Protein: CASSRLGTGRRGGQETQYF.

The chain links TRBV12-3 or TRBV12-4 to TRBJ2-3; D remains ambiguous. V was trimmed by 3 bases and J by 6 bases, leaving 16 bases between them. The CDR3 runs 15 residues. The CDR3 region is CASSFLIPRGDTQYF. CDR3 nucleotides: TGTGCCAGCAGTTTTCTGATTCCCCGTGGGGATACGCAGTATTTT.

The CDR3 nucleotides read TGTGCCAGCAGTACTGGACGCGAACTTAACTATGGCTACACCTTC. Protein sequence: CASSTGRELNYGYTF. V is TRBV25-1 and J is TRBJ1-2; no firm D call. The CDR3 runs to 15 residues. Trimming took 5 bases from V and 1 from J, leaving 14 bases between them. From germline, CDR1 is MGHDK and CDR2 SYGVNS.

In this sample, this clonotype turned up a few times. The V gene is TRBV27, the J gene TRBJ1-2, with TRBD1 identical over 7 bases. V shed 5 bases and J 3 bases; nucleotides not matched to a gene: 3. The CDR3 is made up of 13 amino acids. The germline CDR1 and CDR2 sequences are MNHEY and SMNVEV (reference sequence). This CDR3 is CASSADRDYGYTF. The CDR3 coding sequence is TGTGCCAGCAGTGCCGACAGGGACTATGGCTACACCTTC.